This T cell receptor beta chain was observed in a study of blood T cell repertoires in COVID-19. Measured with immunoSEQ multiplex PCR; TCRdb has only the in-frame clones, and not every one. This table holds more than 350,000 clones, more than 75% found once. Unmatched junction bases numbered 2, after V lost 0 bases and J lost 1 base. The germline CDR1 and CDR2 sequences are ENHRY and SYGVKD. There are 15 residues in the CDR3. This receptor was identified in a woman under 40 with COVID-19, enrolled during active disease. The rearrangement joins TRBV10-3 to TRBJ1-1, with TRBD1 identical over 7 bases. The sequenced sample consisted of peripheral blood. CDR3 DNA: TGTGCCATCAGTGAGTCGACAGGGACGAACACTGAAGCTTTCTTT. Protein sequence: CAISESTGTNTEAFF.